This T cell receptor beta chain was profiled in a study of spatial heterogeneity in lung cancer. Study summary: Within raw reads, each unique TCR and UMI combination appeared on average more than ten times.

A unique molecular identifier was carried by every single TCR cDNA molecule. MiXCR, applied by TCRdb to the 5' RACE reads, yields one record per CDR3 protein. The profile shows 75,000 or so distinct CDR3 sequences, about 8% of them singletons. The sample's time point: sample taken at primary tumor resection. Samples were donated by 72 untreated early-stage non-small cell lung cancer patients. The authors sequenced whole RNA from tumor, nontumor lung or frozen PBMC without sorting. CDR1 and CDR2 (germline): SGHVS, FQNEAQ. After removal of 4 bases from V and 5 bases from J, the junction contained 14 bases not matched to a gene. CDR3 length equals 17 residues. This clonotype has only a few counts.

The J gene is TRBJ2-3, the V gene TRBV7-8, with 8 bases identical to TRBD2. This specimen was PBMCs, taken at surgery. The receptor's source is a male donor with early-stage non-small cell lung cancer. The CDR3 DNA reads TGTGCCAGCAGCTCCCTAGCGGGTGAAGGATTTAGAGATACGCAGTATTTT. Amino acid sequence: CASSSLAGEGFRDTQYF.